These 20 T cell receptor beta chains were sequenced from one sample in a study of Tregs in tolerant kidney transplant recipients. Recipients received nonmyeloablative bone marrow transplants from related graft donors, with transient mixed chimerism. The method was immunoSEQ multiplex PCR; TCRdb's version includes in-frame clones alone and lacks a portion of them. This table has approximately 60,000 clones, 80% to 90% appearing once. The specimen was CD4+ T cells from blood (PBMCs), collected 6 months after the transplant. These receptors all come from a human patient who received a combined kidney and bone marrow transplant. The graft donor may account for some of the T cells.

With respect to this clone: The identical CDR3 is also encoded by other nucleotide sequences in the sample. J is TRBJ1-6 and V is TRBV25-1; 7 positions match TRBD1. J gave up 8 bases and V 3 bases, and 7 bases lay outside the gene matches. The CDR3 contains 15 residues. Germline CDR1 reads MGHDK; CDR2 reads SYGVNS. CDR3 in DNA: TGTGCCAGCAGTGACCCCGGGACAGATTATTCACCCCTCCACTTT. This codes for CASSDPGTDYSPLHF. Complete variable domain (other parts from reference TRBV25-1 and TRBJ1-6): EADIYQTPRYLVIGTGKKITLECSQTMGHDKMYWYQQDPGMELHLIHYSYGVNSTEKGDLSSESTVSRIRTEHFPLTLESARPSHTSQYLCASSDPGTDYSPLHFGNGTRLTVT.

This chain links TRBV10-2 with TRBJ2-7; D possibly corresponds to TRBD1 (5 bases). The CDR3 spans 12 residues. The V end lost 6 bases, the J end lost 3 bases, and 9 bases lay between the germline ends. Germline V lookup: CDR1 WSHSY, CDR2 SAAADI. As DNA, the CDR3 is TGCGCCAGCAGGGACAAAGACTACGAGCAGTACTTC. It specifies CASRDKDYEQYF.

V is TRBV6-5 and J is TRBJ2-7; 7 bases agree with TRBD1. Germline values: CDR1 MNHEY, CDR2 SVGAGI. Trimming removed 2 bases from V and 2 bases from J; junction bases left unmatched: 9. The CDR3 totals 16 residues. The CDR3 reads CASSYKPGQWAYEQYF. CDR3 sequence (DNA): TGTGCCAGCAGTTACAAACCGGGACAGTGGGCCTACGAGCAGTACTTC.

The chain joins TRBV27 to TRBJ2-2; D remains ambiguous. V lost 6 bases and J 0 bases, leaving 5 bases between the germline ends. This CDR3 is built from 13 residues. Germline lookup yields CDR1 MNHEY and CDR2 SMNVEV (reference sequence). CDR3 sequence reads: CASRRPNTGELFF. The CDR3 bases are TGTGCCAGCAGGCGTCCGAACACCGGGGAGCTGTTTTTT.

V usage is TRBV19 and J usage is TRBJ2-3; 7 nucleotides match TRBD1. The CDR3 length is 16 residues. The V and J ends lost 6 bases and 6 bases, in that order; junction bases with no gene match: 15. Germline values: CDR1 LNHDA, CDR2 SQIVND (reference sequence). CDR3 region: CASSSGGGRGSDTQYF. CDR3 coding DNA: TGTGCCAGTAGCTCGGGTGGCGGCAGGGGGTCGGATACGCAGTATTTT.

The chain is built from TRBV4-1 and TRBJ2-1, with 7 bases lining up with TRBD2. There are 15 residues in the CDR3. Germline CDR1 reads MGHRA; CDR2 reads YSYEKL. Trimming at V came to 0 bases and at J to 2 bases, leaving 1 base not matched to a gene. The CDR3 region has the DNA TGCGCCAGCAGCCAAGATGCGGGAGCCTACAATGAGCAGTTCTTC. Its translation is CASSQDAGAYNEQFF.

This clone was seen more than once but under ten times. The rearrangement uses TRBV10-1 and TRBJ1-3; perhaps TRBD1 as D (5 bases). Germline assignment: CDR1 WNHNN and CDR2 SYGVQD (reference sequence). The CDR3 has 15 amino acids. V was shortened by 6 bases and J by 0 bases, with 12 bases between the two germline ends. CDR3: CASSLQENSGNTIYF. In DNA, the CDR3 is TGCGCCAGCAGCCTACAGGAGAACTCTGGAAACACCATATATTTT.

The CDR3 sequence: CASSQWGQDTEAFF. The DNA for the CDR3 is TGCGCCAGCAGCCAGTGGGGACAGGACACTGAAGCTTTCTTT. The V gene is TRBV4-1, the J gene TRBJ1-1; 8 nucleotides line up with TRBD1. The CDR3 is 14 amino acids. Per germline, CDR1 MGHRA and CDR2 YSYEKL. The V and J ends lost 3 bases and 3 bases, in that order; junction bases with no gene match: 3.

The J gene is TRBJ2-3, the V gene TRBV12-5; 10 nucleotides match TRBD2. Trimming took 1 base from V and 4 from J; bases not matched to a gene: 5. The CDR3 is 16 residues long. In germline, CDR1 is LGHNT, CDR2 FRNRAP. The CDR3 reads CASGLGLAGFADTQYF. CDR3 coding DNA: TGTGCTAGTGGTTTGGGACTAGCGGGTTTTGCAGATACGCAGTATTTT.

The chain carries TRBV5-8 and TRBJ2-4; 11 positions match TRBD2. Per the germline V gene, CDR1 is SGHTS and CDR2 is YDEGEE. The CDR3 has 18 amino acids. The V and J ends lost 0 bases and 0 bases, in that order; junction bases with no gene match: 5. The CDR3 sequence is CASSLGLAGGLAKNIQYF. The CDR3 DNA is TGTGCCAGCAGCTTGGGGCTAGCGGGGGGCCTAGCCAAAAACATTCAGTACTTC. The full variable domain, rest sourced from reference TRBV5-8 and TRBJ2-4, is EAGVTQSPTHLIKTRGQQATLRCSPISGHTSVYWYQQALGLGLQFLLWYDEGEERNRGNFPPRFSGRQFPNYSSELNVNALELEDSALYLCASSLGLAGGLAKNIQYFGAGTRLSVL.

CDR3 loop: CATSRFRGPNTGELFF. The CDR3 DNA reads as TGTGCCACCAGCAGGTTCAGGGGTCCGAACACCGGGGAGCTGTTTTTT. The V call is TRBV15, the J call TRBJ2-2; D is possibly TRBD1 (6 bases). This CDR3 region has 16 residues. V gave up 3 bases and J gave up 0 bases, with 11 bases separating them. Germline-derived CDR1 and CDR2 are LNHNV and YYDKDF (reference sequence).

CDR3 residues: CASSATGTGANVLTF. DNA for the CDR3: TGTGCCAGCAGCGCAACAGGGACTGGGGCCAACGTCCTGACTTTC. This chain connects TRBV2 to TRBJ2-6, with a possible D match to TRBD1 (6 bases). Germline CDR1 is SNHLY and CDR2 is FYNNEI. The CDR3 is made up of 15 amino acids. The V and J ends lost 6 bases and 2 bases respectively, with 11 bases between them.

The chain joins TRBV11-3 to TRBJ2-1, with a weak D call TRBD2 (5 bases). Between the trimmed V and J ends, which lost 7 bases and 4 bases, there was a span of 17 bases. This CDR3 contains 15 residues. Per the germline V gene, CDR1 is SGHNT and CDR2 is YENEEA. DNA for the CDR3: TGTGCCAGCATCGTTACAGCGGATCTGTACAATGAGCAGTTCTTC. Protein sequence: CASIVTADLYNEQFF.

The V and J genes are TRBV2 and TRBJ1-2; 12 bases agree with TRBD1. The ends lost 7 bases at V and 2 bases at J; junction bases unmatched: 8. Looked up from germline, CDR1 is SNHLY and CDR2 is FYNNEI. CDR3 size: 16 residues. The chain's CDR3 is CASNRDRGPGNYGYTF. The CDR3 bases are TGTGCCAGCAACCGGGACAGGGGGCCGGGGAACTATGGCTACACCTTC. Full variable domain (missing parts from reference TRBV2 and TRBJ1-2): EPEVTQTPSHQVTQMGQEVILRCVPISNHLYFYWYRQILGQKVEFLVSFYNNEISEKSEIFDDQFSVERPDGSNFTLKIRSTKLEDSAMYFCASNRDRGPGNYGYTFGSGTRLTVV.

The chain uses TRBV10-3 and TRBJ2-3; D remains ambiguous. The germline V gene encodes CDR1 ENHRY and CDR2 SYGVKD. Trimming took 2 bases from V and 5 from J, leaving 11 bases between them. This CDR3 comprises 14 residues. The CDR3 nucleotides are TGTGCCATCAGTGAGGGGCTTGACGGAGATACGCAGTATTTT. Encoded protein: CAISEGLDGDTQYF.

CDR3 nucleotide sequence: TGCGCCAGCAGCCCCCAAACTAGCGCTGGTGAGCAGTTCTTC. Its protein product is CASSPQTSAGEQFF. This rearrangement joins TRBV4-3 to TRBJ2-1, with TRBD2 matching over 7 bases. Germline assignment: CDR1 LGHNA and CDR2 YSLEER. CDR3 length: 14 residues. Losses at the gene ends were 4 bases for V and 9 bases for J; bases not matched to a gene: 9.

The J gene is TRBJ1-1, the V gene TRBV5-1, with D uncertain. The germline CDR1 and CDR2 sequences are SGHRS and YFSETQ. The CDR3 runs to 11 residues. Trimming removed 0 bases from V and 7 bases from J, with 4 bases in between. This CDR3 is CASSLAGEAFF. Here the CDR3 DNA reads TGCGCCAGCAGCTTGGCGGGTGAAGCTTTCTTT.

This sequence joins TRBV7-2 and TRBJ2-5; TRBD2 matches 11 bases. The CDR3 consists of 15 residues. Germline values: CDR1 SGHTA, CDR2 FQGNSA. V lost 8 bases to trimming and J lost 5 bases; unmatched junction nucleotides: 10. CDR3: CASRPTSGIGETQYF. The DNA for the CDR3 is TGTGCCAGCCGCCCGACTAGCGGGATTGGGGAGACCCAGTACTTC.

This chain links TRBV7-2 with TRBJ1-2; TRBD1 agrees at 10 bases. The V gene end was trimmed by 1 base and the J gene end by 7 bases; junction bases not matched to a gene: 9. The length of the CDR3 is 16 residues. CDR1 and CDR2 (germline): SGHTA, FQGNSA. Written as DNA, the CDR3 is TGTGCCAGCAGCTTAGTAGGTCCGGGACAGGGGCTTGGCTACACCTTC. This codes for CASSLVGPGQGLGYTF.

The rearrangement links TRBV27 to TRBJ2-2; TRBD2 aligns across 13 bases. The CDR3 length is 15 residues. Looked up from germline, CDR1 is MNHEY and CDR2 is SMNVEV (reference sequence). The V and J ends lost 6 bases and 5 bases, in that order; junction bases with no gene match: 3. CDR3 DNA: TGTGCCAGCAGGAGACTAGCGGGAGGTACCGGGGAGCTGTTTTTT. Encoded protein: CASRRLAGGTGELFF.